This TCR beta chain comes out of a study of CD8 T cells in ankylosing spondylitis (dated by TCRdb to between 2016 and 2019). For context, the study as a whole: To find TCR variants linked to disease, the study profiled T cell receptor beta repertoires in ankylosing spondylitis patients and healthy donors. Peripheral blood samples were taken, and synovial fluid was additionally collected from ankylosing spondylitis patients. The full study cohort comprised about 23 ankylosing spondylitis patients and over a hundred healthy donors. Overall study outcomes, separate from this receptor: The disease-linked clones showed a CD8+ phenotype and occurred at relatively low frequencies in peripheral blood. The disease-linked clones were reported as significantly enriched in matched synovial fluid samples from ankylosing spondylitis patients. A TCR beta motif of about 8 highly homologous amino acid variants appeared characteristic of blood from ankylosing spondylitis patients. Some motif variants had previously been reported in the synovial fluid and blood of reactive arthritis patients, which suggests shared mechanisms of disease initiation.

CDR1 and CDR2, per the germline V gene, are SQVTM and ANQGSEA. Measured from the cysteine to the phenylalanine, the CDR3 is 13 residues long. Kept here is only the CDR3 DNA, which spans 39 bases and is read in frame from base 1. V is pruned by 5 bases and J by 4 bases, leaving 4 bases of the junction without a gene match. Instrument used: Illumina HiSeq 2500. Quantitative 5'-RACE with molecular barcodes was the method used to prepare the TCR beta libraries. The paper's data handling went like this. To identify disease-linked TCR variants, a new computational method was used, one built on a probabilistic model of VDJ rearrangement. TCRdb took the public reads, trimmed them with fastp at Q25, ran MiXCR for clone calling and kept in-frame beta chains. One record per CDR3 amino acid sequence lists the most common genes and DNA. The V and J calls were determined by TCRdb, not by the authors. Present in this sample are 200,000 to 300,000 distinct CDR3 sequences, under 35% of which were seen just once. The top ten clonotypes cover 3.5% to 4.5% of the sample.

This clonotype was detected a few times. The clone's antigen remains unknown. Base qualities are not provided; no much larger clone lies one nucleotide away. The specimen sequenced was blood, either unsorted or a sorted T cell fraction (not recorded which). This sequence was found in a male donor with ankylosing spondylitis or in good health (not recorded which). The sequence is built from TRBV29-1 and TRBJ1-5; TRBD1 lines up with 8 middle nucleotides. The CDR3 reads CSVSGQGNQPQHF. The DNA sequence is given as TGCAGCGTTAGTGGACAGGGTAATCAGCCCCAGCATTTT.